Described below is a single TCR beta chain sequence and its context. It lacks a known antigen. Per-nucleotide qualities are absent, and no much larger clonotype sits a single base away. This specimen belongs to a study of OX40 agonist ivuxolimab in advanced cancers. Regarding the complete study: The costimulatory receptor OX40 (CD134) was targeted by ivuxolimab, a fully human IgG2 agonistic monoclonal antibody. Intravenous ivuxolimab was administered to patients every 2 weeks at six dose levels: 0.01, 0.1, 0.3, 1.5, 3 and 10 mg/kg. Among the 50 to 55 dose-escalation patients, some 20 had hepatocellular carcinoma, about 15 melanoma, 9 renal cell carcinoma and 9 head and neck cancer. A male proportion of nearly 85% and a mean age of around 60 years, ranging from roughly 23 to 85, were recorded for the dose-escalation cohort. Prior anti-PD-1, anti-PD-L1 or anti-CTLA-4 therapy was permitted, and checkpoint inhibitors had been received by less than 45% of dose-escalation patients. Partial responses occurred in three dose-escalation patients: two with cutaneous melanoma and one with hepatocellular carcinoma. The point of sequencing TCRbeta in the periphery was to test whether ivuxolimab changed TCR sequence diversity and drove clonal T-cell expansion. The monotherapy dose-escalation portion (N of about 49 patients) of the phase I ivuxolimab trial is reported in the paper.

Here is what the overall study found, with its caveats: Clonal expansion of both CD4+ and CD8+ blood T cells was observed from baseline to week 6 at doses 0.1 to 3.0 mg/kg. The antigen specificity of the clonally expanded peripheral T cells was not determined. In partial responders in the 0.1-3.0 mg/kg groups, normalized peripheral clonal expansion was found to be among the lowest, especially among CD8+ T cells. Low levels of normalized T-cell clonal expansion were also shown by some nonresponding patients. On average, CD8+ T cells showed more expanded clones than CD4+ T cells after ivuxolimab.

For sequencing of the TCRbeta CDR3 region, genomic DNA was extracted from the sorted cells. The immunoSEQ Assay was used to sequence the TCRbeta CDR3 regions. Not all clones reach the TCRdb copy of this immuneACCESS table, which keeps in-frame sequences only. Checked studies attribute under half of the gap to unresolved V genes and leave the rest unexplained. The sample table contains 90,000 to 100,000 clones; only one count was recorded for roughly nine tenths of them. About 0.8% of the sample is in the top ten clones. CDR1 and CDR2, per the germline V gene, are SGHTA and FQGNSA. Inclusive of the bounding cysteine and phenylalanine, the CDR3 is 17 residues long. CDR3 DNA only is kept here, 51 bases in frame from base 1. V and J are trimmed by 5 bases and 4 bases, and the gene matches miss 12 bases of the junction. The trial excluded patients who had a history of autoimmune disease or who were on systemic immunosuppression. Peripheral blood for TCR sequencing was collected from all dose cohorts at baseline, on cycle 4 day 1, and on cycle 7 day 1. The samples were drawn from a first-in-human, open-label, multicenter phase I dose-escalation trial of ivuxolimab. The trial enrolled adults with locally advanced or metastatic head and neck squamous cell, hepatocellular, melanoma or renal cell carcinoma. Before TCR sequencing, CD4+ T cells and CD8+ T cells were sorted from peripheral blood as separate populations.

The receptor was derived from an adult with an advanced solid tumor such as melanoma, head and neck, liver or kidney cancer. The rearrangement joined TRBV7-2 to TRBJ2-3, with 10 middle bases fitting TRBD2. This specimen consisted of CD4+ or CD8+ T cells sorted from blood, obtained in a trial of the OX40 agonist ivuxolimab. The DNA sequence is given as TGTGCCAGCAGCCAAGGGGGGCTAGCGGGAGAATCAGATACGCAGTATTTT. It translates to CASSQGGLAGESDTQYF.